This T cell receptor (beta chain) was captured by sequencing in a study of blood T cell repertoires in COVID-19. V was pared by 7 bases and J by 16 bases, with 7 bases of the junction left unmatched. CDR1 and CDR2 from the germline V gene are MNHEY and SVGAGI. There are 10 residues in the CDR3. This clone was counted a few times. Original data processing: Reference gene primer amplification yielded estimated nucleated cell counts. Using immunoSEQ multiplex PCR, the repertoire was profiled, and TCRdb retains in-frame clones only, with some absent. The DNA gave D and trimming, while V, J and clone size come from that table. The data show some 240,000 clones, about 80% seen once.

Sequencing used peripheral blood. This sequence was found in an elderly woman with acute or convalescent COVID-19. This chain links TRBV6-5 with TRBJ2-1; 7 bases match TRBD1. The CDR3 DNA is TGTGCCAGCAATACAGGACAGGCTTTCTTC. Protein product: CASNTGQAFF.